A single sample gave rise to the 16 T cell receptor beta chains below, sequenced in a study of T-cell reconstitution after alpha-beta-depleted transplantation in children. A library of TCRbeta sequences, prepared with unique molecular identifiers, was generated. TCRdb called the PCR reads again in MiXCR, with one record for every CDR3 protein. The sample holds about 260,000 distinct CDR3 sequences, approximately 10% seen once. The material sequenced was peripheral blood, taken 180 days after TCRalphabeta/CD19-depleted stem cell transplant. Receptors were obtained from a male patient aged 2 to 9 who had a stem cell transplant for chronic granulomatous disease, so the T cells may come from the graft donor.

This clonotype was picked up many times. Written as DNA, the CDR3 is TGTGCCACCAGTGATGAGGGATGGGGCGGGGAGCTGTTTTTT. Translating gives CATSDEGWGGELFF. V is TRBV24-1 and J is TRBJ2-2; the D gene is possibly TRBD2 (5 bases). The V gene lost 3 bases and the J gene lost 7 bases, with 11 bases spanning the gap. The germline gives CDR1 KGHDR, CDR2 SFDVKD. The CDR3 has 14 residues.

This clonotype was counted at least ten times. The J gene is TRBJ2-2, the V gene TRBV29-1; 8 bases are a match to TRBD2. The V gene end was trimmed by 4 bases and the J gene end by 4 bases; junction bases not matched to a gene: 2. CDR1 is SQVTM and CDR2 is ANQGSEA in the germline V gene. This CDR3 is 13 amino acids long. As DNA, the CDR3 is TGCAGCGTTGCCGGGAGGGGCACCGGGGAGCTGTTTTTT. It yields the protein CSVAGRGTGELFF.

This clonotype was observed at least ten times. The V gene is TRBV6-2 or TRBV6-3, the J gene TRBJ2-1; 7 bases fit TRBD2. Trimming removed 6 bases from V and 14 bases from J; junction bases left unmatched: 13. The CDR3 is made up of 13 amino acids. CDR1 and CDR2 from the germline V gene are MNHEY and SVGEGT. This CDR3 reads CASRDGGTNRKFF. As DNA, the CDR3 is TGTGCCAGCAGAGACGGTGGGACTAACCGGAAGTTCTTC.

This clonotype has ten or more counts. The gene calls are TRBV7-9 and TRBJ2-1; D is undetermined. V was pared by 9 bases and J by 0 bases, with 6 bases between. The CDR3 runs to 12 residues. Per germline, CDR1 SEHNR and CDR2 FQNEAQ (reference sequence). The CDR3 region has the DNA TGTGCCAGTTTAAGCTCCTACAATGAGCAGTTCTTC. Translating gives CASLSSYNEQFF.

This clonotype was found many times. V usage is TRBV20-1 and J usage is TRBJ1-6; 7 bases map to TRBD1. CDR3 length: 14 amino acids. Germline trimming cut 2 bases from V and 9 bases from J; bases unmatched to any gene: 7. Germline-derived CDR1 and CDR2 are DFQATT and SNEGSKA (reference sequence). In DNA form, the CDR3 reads TGCAGTGCTAGATCACAGGGGTCGGGTTCACCCCTCCACTTT. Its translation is CSARSQGSGSPLHF.

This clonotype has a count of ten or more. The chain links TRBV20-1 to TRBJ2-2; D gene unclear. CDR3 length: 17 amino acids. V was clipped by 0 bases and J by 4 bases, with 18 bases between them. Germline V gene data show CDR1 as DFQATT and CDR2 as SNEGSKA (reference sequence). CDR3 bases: TGCAGTGCTAGAGAGGCTAGGAGAGTCTTTCCCACCGGGGAGCTGTTTTTT. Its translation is CSAREARRVFPTGELFF.

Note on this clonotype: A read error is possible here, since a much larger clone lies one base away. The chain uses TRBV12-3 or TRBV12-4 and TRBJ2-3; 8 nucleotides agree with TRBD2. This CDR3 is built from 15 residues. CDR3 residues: CASSAGTRSTYTQYF. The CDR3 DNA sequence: TGTGCCAGCAGTGCCGGGACTAGAAGCACATATACGCAGTATTTT.

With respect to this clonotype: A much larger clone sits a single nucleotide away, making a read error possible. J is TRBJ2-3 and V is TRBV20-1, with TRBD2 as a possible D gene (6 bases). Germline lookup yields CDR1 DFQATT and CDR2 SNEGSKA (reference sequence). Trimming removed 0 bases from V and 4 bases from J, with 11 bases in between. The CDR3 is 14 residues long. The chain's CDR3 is CSARESSSADTQYF. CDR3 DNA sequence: TGCAGTGCTAGAGAGTCGTCTAGCGCAGATACGCAGTATTTT.

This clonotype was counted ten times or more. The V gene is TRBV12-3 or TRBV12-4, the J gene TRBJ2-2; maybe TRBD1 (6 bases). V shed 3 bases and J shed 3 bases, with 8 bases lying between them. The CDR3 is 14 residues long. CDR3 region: CASSFQGYTGELFF. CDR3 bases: TGTGCCAGCAGTTTTCAGGGGTACACCGGGGAGCTGTTTTTT.

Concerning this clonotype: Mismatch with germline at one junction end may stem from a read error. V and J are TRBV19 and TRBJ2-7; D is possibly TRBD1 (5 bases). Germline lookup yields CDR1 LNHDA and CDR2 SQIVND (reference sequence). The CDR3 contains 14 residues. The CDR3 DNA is TGTGCCAGCAGTAGGGGCAGGTCCGCCTACGAGCAGTACTTC. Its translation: CASSRGRSAYEQYF.

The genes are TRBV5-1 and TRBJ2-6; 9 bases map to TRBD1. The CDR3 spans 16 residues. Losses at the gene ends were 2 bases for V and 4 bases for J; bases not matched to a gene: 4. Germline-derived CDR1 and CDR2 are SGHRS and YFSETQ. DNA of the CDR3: TGCGCCAGCAGCTTACAGGGGGCGATAGGGGCCAACGTCCTGACTTTC. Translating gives CASSLQGAIGANVLTF. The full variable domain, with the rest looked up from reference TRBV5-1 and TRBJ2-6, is KAGVTQTPRYLIKTRGQQVTLSCSPISGHRSVSWYQQTPGQGLQFLFEYFSETQRNKGNFPGRFSGRQFSNSRSEMNVSTLELGDSALYLCASSLQGAIGANVLTFGAGSRLTVL.

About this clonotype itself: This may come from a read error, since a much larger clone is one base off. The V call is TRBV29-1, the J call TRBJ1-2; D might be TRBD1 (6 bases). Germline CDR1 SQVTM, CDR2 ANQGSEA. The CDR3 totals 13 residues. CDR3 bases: TGCGGCGTCGGGGGCCCGGATAACTATGGCTACACCTTC. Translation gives CGVGGPDNYGYTF. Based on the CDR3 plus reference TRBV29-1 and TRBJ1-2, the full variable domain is SAVISQKPSRDICQRGTSLTIQCQVDSQVTMMFWYRQQPGQSLTLIATANQGSEATYESGFVIDKFPISRPNLTFSTLTVSNMSPEDSSIYLCGVGGPDNYGYTFGSGTRLTVV.

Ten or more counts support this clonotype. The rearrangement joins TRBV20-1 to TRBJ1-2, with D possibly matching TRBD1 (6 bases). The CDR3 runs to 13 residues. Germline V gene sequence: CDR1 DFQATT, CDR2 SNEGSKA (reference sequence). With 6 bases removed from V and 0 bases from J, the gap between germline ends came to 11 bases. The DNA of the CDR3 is TGCAGTGCCACCGACAGGACTAACTATGGCTACACCTTC. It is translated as CSATDRTNYGYTF.

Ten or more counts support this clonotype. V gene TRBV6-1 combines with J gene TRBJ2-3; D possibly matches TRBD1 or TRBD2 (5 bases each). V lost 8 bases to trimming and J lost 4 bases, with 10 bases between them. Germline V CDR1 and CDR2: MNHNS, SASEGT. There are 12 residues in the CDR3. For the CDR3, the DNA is TGTGCCAGCGGGGACCGTCCAGATACGCAGTATTTT. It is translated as CASGDRPDTQYF.

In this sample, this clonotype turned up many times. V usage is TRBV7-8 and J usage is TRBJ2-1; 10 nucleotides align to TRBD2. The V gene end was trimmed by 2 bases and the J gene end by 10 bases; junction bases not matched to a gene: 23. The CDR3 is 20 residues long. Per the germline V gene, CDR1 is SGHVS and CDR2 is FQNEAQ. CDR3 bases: TGTGCCAGCAGCTTAATGGGGGGGCCTCTAGCGGGGGCCTACTCGCCGGAGCAGTTCTTC. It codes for CASSLMGGPLAGAYSPEQFF.

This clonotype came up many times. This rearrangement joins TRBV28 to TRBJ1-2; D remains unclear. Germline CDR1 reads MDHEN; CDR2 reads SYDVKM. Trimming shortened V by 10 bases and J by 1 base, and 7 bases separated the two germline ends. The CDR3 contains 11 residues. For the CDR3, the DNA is TGTGCCACCCGCGATAACTATGGCTACACCTTC. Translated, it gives CATRDNYGYTF.